Included here is one TCR beta chain sequence, with context. Its target is not known. The CDR3 runs 13 residues. The V end was cut by 6 bases, the J end by 6 bases, with 13 bases between. Germline CDR1 is MDHEN and CDR2 is SYDVKM. This sample is drawn from a study of beta chain features in type 1 diabetes. Study information: The patient and healthy donor groups were comparable for age, gender and cell yields. Broader study findings: Shorter TCRB CDR3s, moderately but significantly so, marked every one of the four CD4+ subsets in Type 1 diabetes patients. PCR might favor shorter templates, equally in patients and controls. Diminished insertions and augmented deletions at VDJ junctions characterized type 1 diabetes patients. Naive, central memory and Treg TCRB repertoires seemed to resemble each other more closely in patients than they did in healthy donors.

Sequenced material consisted of expressed TCRB transcripts (all of the isolated RNA was reverse transcribed). This table comes from immunoSEQ multiplex PCR, and its TCRdb copy is limited to in-frame clones, with some not included. The data hold over 90,000 clones, with roughly 28% observed a single time. Source material: central memory CD4+ T cells from blood. The V and J genes are TRBV28 and TRBJ2-3; the D gene is possibly TRBD1 (6 bases). This sequence originates from a woman aged 18-35 years with type 1 diabetes. Written as DNA, the CDR3 is TGTGCCAGCAGCAGGACAGCCCGGGATACGCAGTATTTT. Protein product: CASSRTARDTQYF.